This is a list of T cell receptor beta chains from one sample in a study of cytomegalovirus exposure and HLA in healthy donors. The repertoire was sequenced with immunoSEQ multiplex PCR; TCRdb's copy has only in-frame clones and lacks some. This table has 150,000 to 200,000 clones, under 85% appearing once. The specimen was PBMCs. Receptor source: a human donor in good health. Both conserved end residues are part of each CDR3. The order of the fields is J gene, D gene, V gene, clone size, CDR3 protein. The D gene is left open where the match is weak. Not every row has a clone size; where given, it reads once, few, many or a size class.

j_gene: TRBJ2-5; d_gene: -; v_gene: TRBV6-5; abundance: -; CDR3aa: CASSYSSGKAQETQYF
j_gene: TRBJ1-5; d_gene: -; v_gene: TRBV6-5; abundance: -; CDR3aa: CASSATPEGNQPQHF
j_gene: TRBJ1-1; d_gene: TRBD1; v_gene: TRBV5-1; abundance: few; CDR3aa: CASSPGPGGMNTEAFF
j_gene: TRBJ2-2; d_gene: TRBD2; v_gene: TRBV6-4; abundance: -; CDR3aa: CASSDEAGRGTGELFF
j_gene: TRBJ1-1; d_gene: TRBD1; v_gene: TRBV7-3; abundance: few; CDR3aa: CASSLSGQGITEAFF
j_gene: TRBJ2-1; d_gene: -; v_gene: TRBV5-1; abundance: -; CDR3aa: CASSLAPGVTYNEQFF
j_gene: TRBJ2-7; d_gene: TRBD1; v_gene: TRBV6-5; abundance: -; CDR3aa: CASSWDRDSYEQYF
j_gene: TRBJ1-4; d_gene: -; v_gene: TRBV30; abundance: -; CDR3aa: CAGPRRSLVKLFF
j_gene: TRBJ2-3; d_gene: -; v_gene: TRBV10-3; abundance: few; CDR3aa: CAIKGDGDTQYF
j_gene: TRBJ1-1; d_gene: -; v_gene: TRBV5-6; abundance: few; CDR3aa: CASSLISFGGTEAFF
j_gene: TRBJ2-7; d_gene: TRBD2; v_gene: TRBV19; abundance: -; CDR3aa: CASSLAGASYEQYF
j_gene: TRBJ1-2; d_gene: -; v_gene: TRBV1; abundance: -; CDR3aa: CTSTTCLGQGGDPNYGYTF
j_gene: TRBJ1-1; d_gene: TRBD1; v_gene: TRBV10-3; abundance: -; CDR3aa: CAISDRTGGTEAFF
j_gene: TRBJ2-7; d_gene: TRBD2; v_gene: TRBV6-5; abundance: -; CDR3aa: CASSWQRGGSEQYF
j_gene: TRBJ2-5; d_gene: TRBD2; v_gene: TRBV5-4; abundance: -; CDR3aa: CASSLGGGQETQYF
j_gene: TRBJ2-3; d_gene: TRBD1; v_gene: TRBV9; abundance: -; CDR3aa: CASSGSGQVGDTQYF
j_gene: TRBJ2-1; d_gene: -; v_gene: TRBV5-1; abundance: -; CDR3aa: CASSLTTSSFF
j_gene: TRBJ2-7; d_gene: TRBD2; v_gene: TRBV5-4; abundance: few; CDR3aa: CASSLARTSGRYEQYF
j_gene: TRBJ1-4; d_gene: -; v_gene: TRBV2; abundance: -; CDR3aa: CASSPRTEGEKLFF
j_gene: TRBJ2-3; d_gene: TRBD2; v_gene: TRBV7-9; abundance: -; CDR3aa: CASSSLPGLAHTDTQYF
j_gene: TRBJ1-6; d_gene: TRBD1; v_gene: TRBV7-2; abundance: -; CDR3aa: CASSSPGQGGSPLHF
j_gene: TRBJ2-5; d_gene: TRBD1; v_gene: TRBV2; abundance: once; CDR3aa: CATGQQETQYF
j_gene: TRBJ2-7; d_gene: -; v_gene: TRBV7-6; abundance: few; CDR3aa: CASSLNTAYEQYF
j_gene: TRBJ1-2; d_gene: TRBD1; v_gene: TRBV7-8; abundance: -; CDR3aa: CASSLTGTGDRGYTF
j_gene: TRBJ1-5; d_gene: TRBD1; v_gene: TRBV29-1; abundance: -; CDR3aa: CSVAVTGGRNQPQHF
j_gene: TRBJ2-3; d_gene: TRBD2; v_gene: TRBV7-9; abundance: -; CDR3aa: CASSPGVAGGQTDTQYF
j_gene: TRBJ2-7; d_gene: -; v_gene: TRBV2; abundance: medium-sized; CDR3aa: CARRLQTSGEQYF
j_gene: TRBJ1-2; d_gene: TRBD1; v_gene: TRBV4-3; abundance: -; CDR3aa: CASSQDRTGLGYTF
j_gene: TRBJ2-2; d_gene: -; v_gene: TRBV7-7; abundance: -; CDR3aa: CASSLTGATGELFF
j_gene: TRBJ1-1; d_gene: TRBD1; v_gene: TRBV4-1; abundance: few; CDR3aa: CASSAAGGRTEAFF
j_gene: TRBJ1-3; d_gene: -; v_gene: TRBV9; abundance: -; CDR3aa: CASTPTTSGNTIYF
j_gene: TRBJ2-3; d_gene: TRBD1; v_gene: TRBV2; abundance: -; CDR3aa: CASSPGTGTTDTQYF
j_gene: TRBJ1-2; d_gene: -; v_gene: TRBV9; abundance: -; CDR3aa: CASGTGLDYGYTF
j_gene: TRBJ1-2; d_gene: TRBD1; v_gene: TRBV4-1; abundance: -; CDR3aa: CASSQGTVVNVYGYTF
j_gene: TRBJ2-5; d_gene: -; v_gene: TRBV5-1; abundance: -; CDR3aa: CASSSQGAGEQYF
j_gene: TRBJ1-1; d_gene: -; v_gene: TRBV19; abundance: -; CDR3aa: CASSTTGNTEAFF
j_gene: TRBJ1-2; d_gene: -; v_gene: TRBV16; abundance: -; CDR3aa: CASSQPQGKAYGYTF
j_gene: TRBJ2-7; d_gene: -; v_gene: TRBV12-5; abundance: few; CDR3aa: CASGLDRAYEQYF
j_gene: TRBJ1-1; d_gene: TRBD1; v_gene: TRBV18; abundance: -; CDR3aa: CASSPGGTGPNTEAFF
j_gene: TRBJ2-5; d_gene: -; v_gene: TRBV11-2; abundance: -; CDR3aa: CASSPPQLALQTQYF
j_gene: TRBJ1-2; d_gene: TRBD1; v_gene: TRBV6-1; abundance: -; CDR3aa: CASTAGTGALYGYTF
j_gene: TRBJ1-2; d_gene: TRBD1; v_gene: TRBV7-9; abundance: -; CDR3aa: CASSLPQGGGYTF
j_gene: TRBJ2-4; d_gene: -; v_gene: TRBV23-1; abundance: -; CDR3aa: CASSQSYRDIQYF